The 12 T cell receptor beta chains below all came from one sample that was sequenced in a study of T cells in narcolepsy. Generated by immunoSEQ multiplex PCR, the TCRdb table keeps only in-frame clones and is missing some. This table holds roughly 34,000 clones, 87% found once. Material: CD45RA- memory CD4+ T cells from PBMCs. These receptors all stem from a human donor with narcolepsy.

The V gene is TRBV5-1, the J gene TRBJ2-1, with 10 bases aligning to TRBD2. CDR1 and CDR2 (germline): SGHRS, YFSETQ. The CDR3 sequence is 15 residues long. V was clipped by 4 bases and J by 9 bases; unmatched bases: 10. For the CDR3, the DNA is TGCGCCAGCAGCGCGGAGCGGGAGGGCCGGGGTGAGCAGTTCTTC. This gives the protein CASSAEREGRGEQFF. Full variable domain (rest looked up from reference TRBV5-1 and TRBJ2-1): KAGVTQTPRYLIKTRGQQVTLSCSPISGHRSVSWYQQTPGQGLQFLFEYFSETQRNKGNFPGRFSGRQFSNSRSEMNVSTLELGDSALYLCASSAEREGRGEQFFGPGTRLTVL.

This clone was found a few times. The V gene is TRBV27, the J gene TRBJ2-2, with TRBD2 identical over 8 bases. Germline loops: CDR1 MNHEY, CDR2 SMNVEV (reference sequence). V shed 1 base, J shed 5 bases, and the junction held 6 bases outside the gene matches. CDR3 length: 16 residues. CDR3 in DNA: TGTGCCAGCAGTTTATTTGGACTAGCATTAACCGGGGAGCTGTTTTTT. Amino acid sequence: CASSLFGLALTGELFF.

V is TRBV5-4 and J is TRBJ1-1; D is ambiguous. V was cut by 4 bases and J by 5 bases, with 21 bases left in between. CDR1 and CDR2 (germline): SGHNT, YYREEE (reference sequence). The length of the CDR3 is 16 residues. The CDR3: CASSDGSGRVLTEAFF. The CDR3 DNA is TGTGCCAGCAGCGACGGGTCGGGAAGGGTGCTGACTGAAGCTTTCTTT. The full variable domain, its missing parts supplied by reference TRBV5-4 and TRBJ1-1, is ETGVTQSPTHLIKTRGQQVTLRCSSQSGHNTVSWYQQALGQGPQFIFQYYREEENGRGNFPPRFSGLQFPNYSSELNVNALELDDSALYLCASSDGSGRVLTEAFFGQGTRLTVV.

The chain joins TRBV7-8 to TRBJ2-1, with 14 nucleotides matching TRBD2. The J segment lost 7 bases and the V segment lost 5 bases, leaving 4 bases of the junction unmatched. Germline V gives CDR1 SGHVS, CDR2 FQNEAQ. This CDR3 contains 15 residues. CDR3 sequence (DNA): TGTGCCAGCAGCAAGGGACTAGCGGGAGAGAATGAGCAGTTCTTC. Its protein is CASSKGLAGENEQFF. Looking up the rest from reference TRBV7-8 and TRBJ2-1 gives the full variable domain: GAGVSQSPRYKVAKRGQDVALRCDPISGHVSLFWYQQALGQGPEFLTYFQNEAQLDKSGLPSDRFFAERPEGSVSTLKIQRTQQEDSAVYLCASSKGLAGENEQFFGPGTRLTVL.

This clone was picked up one time. This chain connects TRBV27 to TRBJ1-1; D uncertain. Trimming pared 1 base from V and 8 bases from J, leaving 14 bases between. Germline lookup yields CDR1 MNHEY and CDR2 SMNVEV (reference sequence). This CDR3 is 14 amino acids long. The CDR3 is CASSLLSRAGEAFF. In nucleotides, the CDR3 is TGTGCCAGCAGTTTATTGTCTCGGGCAGGAGAAGCTTTCTTT.

The genes are TRBV6-1 and TRBJ1-5, with D possibly being TRBD1 (6 bases). The CDR3 runs to 13 residues. Looked up from germline, CDR1 is MNHNS and CDR2 is SASEGT. Trimming stripped 7 bases from V and 4 bases from J, with 11 bases between. DNA for the CDR3: TGTGCCAGCAATCCCACAGGGAATCAGCCCCAGCATTTT. Its translation: CASNPTGNQPQHF.

This chain links TRBV7-2 with TRBJ1-1; no firm D call. Germline V lookup: CDR1 SGHTA, CDR2 FQGNSA. V was pared by 5 bases and J by 4 bases, with 14 bases between. The CDR3 extends over 14 amino acids. CDR3 protein: CASSPTRSTTEAFF. CDR3 DNA sequence: TGTGCCAGCAGCCCAACAAGGAGTACCACTGAAGCTTTCTTT.

The chain employs TRBV19 and TRBJ1-3; no clear D. Germline V lookup: CDR1 LNHDA, CDR2 SQIVND (reference sequence). The CDR3 is made up of 12 amino acids. DNA for the CDR3: TGTGCAACAAACGGCCTTGGAAACACCATATATTTT. Amino acids: CATNGLGNTIYF.

This rearrangement joins TRBV19 to TRBJ2-2; D not certain. Looked up from germline, CDR1 is LNHDA and CDR2 is SQIVND (reference sequence). The CDR3 runs 14 residues. Trimming removed 5 bases from V and 0 bases from J, with 7 bases in between. The CDR3 loop is CASSVKANTGELFF. The DNA of the CDR3 is TGTGCCAGTAGTGTTAAGGCGAACACCGGGGAGCTGTTTTTT.

This clone was observed a few times. In nucleotides, the CDR3 is TGTGCCAGCAGTGGGACAGGGACAAGAAACACCATATATTTT. Its translation: CASSGTGTRNTIYF. The gene calls are TRBV6-1 and TRBJ1-3, with 8 positions matching TRBD1. CDR3 length equals 14 residues. V shed 4 bases, J shed 5 bases, and the junction held 4 bases outside the gene matches. Germline-derived CDR1 and CDR2 are MNHNS and SASEGT.

The gene calls are TRBV19 and TRBJ2-6; the D is unclear. Germline CDR1 reads LNHDA; CDR2 reads SQIVND (reference sequence). V lost 8 bases to trimming and J lost 0 bases, with 14 bases between them. The length of the CDR3 is 16 residues. The CDR3 DNA reads TGTGCCAGTCACACCCAATCAGCCTCTGGGGCCAACGTCCTGACTTTC. Translated, it gives CASHTQSASGANVLTF.

V usage is TRBV29-1 and J usage is TRBJ2-7; the D gene is possibly TRBD2 (6 bases). V lost 0 bases and J lost 9, with 12 bases in between. The CDR3 runs 12 residues. Germline assignment: CDR1 SQVTM and CDR2 ANQGSEA. In nucleotides, the CDR3 is TGCAGCGTTGAAGAGGGGGGAGGAGGGCAGTACTTC. This codes for CSVEEGGGGQYF.